Listed below are T cell receptor beta chains from one sample, sequenced in a study of cytomegalovirus exposure and HLA in healthy donors. Some clones are missing from TCRdb's copy, which holds only in-frame ones; the method was immunoSEQ multiplex PCR. The sample contains just over 150,000 clones, 65% to 90% of which appear only once. The specimen sequenced was PBMCs. The receptors shown here come from a woman younger than 30 in good health and CMV-seronegative. Each CDR3 is given with its conserved first and last residue. The D gene is left open where the match is weak. Clone size, where shown, is once, few, many, or a class for clones that have expanded.

-,TRBV11-2,TRBJ2-5,-,13,CASSLSQVHTQYF,TGTGCCAGCAGCTTATCCCAGGTCCACACCCAGTACTTC
-,TRBV10-3,TRBJ2-3,-,13,CATNRFRQDTQYF,TGTGCCACCAACAGGTTCCGCCAAGATACGCAGTATTTT
once,TRBV7-8,TRBJ2-2,-,16,CASTFRPGGLTGELFF,TGTGCCAGCACCTTCCGGCCCGGGGGGCTCACCGGGGAGCTGTTTTTT
-,TRBV5-6,TRBJ1-5,TRBD1,14,CASSLGTGDQPQHF,TGTGCCAGCAGCTTGGGGACAGGGGATCAGCCCCAGCATTTT
few,TRBV6-6,TRBJ1-1,-,13,CASKGVGITEAFF,TGTGCCAGCAAGGGGGTCGGGATCACTGAAGCTTTCTTT
few,TRBV4-1,TRBJ2-2,-,16,CASSPEGTGRAGELFF,TGCGCCAGCAGCCCGGAAGGTACAGGTCGGGCCGGGGAGCTGTTTTTT
once,TRBV7-9,TRBJ1-4,TRBD1,14,CASSRDRGNEKLFF,TGTGCCAGCAGCCGGGACAGGGGGAATGAAAAACTGTTTTTT
-,TRBV27,TRBJ2-5,-,14,CASSLSRLQETQYF,TGTGCCAGCAGTTTATCTCGACTCCAAGAGACCCAGTACTTC
-,TRBV28,TRBJ1-1,TRBD1,14,CASGLQGAGTEAFF,TGTGCCAGCGGCCTACAGGGGGCGGGCACTGAAGCTTTCTTT
-,TRBV30,TRBJ1-1,-,14,CAWSRTAEDTEAFF,TGTGCCTGGAGCCGGACAGCTGAGGACACTGAAGCTTTCTTT